The subject of this entry is one T cell receptor (beta chain). The record originates from a study of blood T cell repertoires in COVID-19. CDR3 length: 14 residues. Germline V gene data show CDR1 as SGHDN and CDR2 as FVKESK. V gave up 2 bases and J gave up 10 bases, with 12 bases separating them. Original data processing: Reference gene primer amplification yielded estimated nucleated cell counts. Repertoires were generated with immunoSEQ multiplex PCR, while TCRdb's copy carries only in-frame clones and drops some. The V and J calls and clone size were taken over from that table, and D and trimming were inferred from the DNA. This table holds fewer than 200,000 clones, nearly 80% found once.

V is TRBV14 and J is TRBJ1-6; D perhaps matches TRBD1 (5 bases). The receptor's source is a woman aged 70-85 years with acute or convalescent COVID-19. The specimen was peripheral blood. CDR3 sequence (DNA): TGTGCCAGCAGCCAACGGGGAGGGGACTCACCCCTCCACTTT. This encodes CASSQRGGDSPLHF.